These 19 T cell receptor beta chains were sequenced from one sample in a study of cytomegalovirus exposure and HLA in healthy donors. Assay: immunoSEQ multiplex PCR; the TCRdb copy retains only in-frame clones and omits some. Among some 200,000 clones listed, 80% to 95% were seen once. Input material: PBMCs. These receptors all come from a woman younger than 35 in good health and CMV-seronegative.

The chain links TRBV6-6 to TRBJ1-3; D gene uncertain. The V end was cut by 3 bases, the J end by 0 bases, with 9 bases between. Germline V lookup: CDR1 MNHNY, CDR2 SVGAGI (reference sequence). The CDR3 is 15 residues long. The CDR3 DNA reads TGTGCCAGCAGTTATTACCCGAGCTCTGGAAACACCATATATTTT. It is translated as CASSYYPSSGNTIYF.

This chain connects TRBV11-2 to TRBJ2-7; 11 bases fit TRBD2. Germline CDR1 is SGHAT and CDR2 is FQNNGV. With V trimmed by 4 bases and J by 5 bases, 4 bases remained unmatched. The CDR3 is 14 residues long. The CDR3 bases are TGTGCCAGCAGCTACCTAGCGGGAGGTGACGAGCAGTACTTC. It yields the protein CASSYLAGGDEQYF.

This rearrangement joins TRBV28 to TRBJ2-1, with TRBD2 matching 10 bases. Germline V gene sequence: CDR1 MDHEN, CDR2 SYDVKM. The CDR3 sequence is 15 residues long. Trimming took 6 bases from V and 6 from J; bases not matched to a gene: 8. The CDR3 sequence is CASRGPSGSANEQFF. The DNA of the CDR3 is TGTGCCAGCAGGGGCCCTAGCGGGAGTGCCAATGAGCAGTTCTTC.

V is TRBV9 and J is TRBJ2-2; D ambiguous. Germline V lookup: CDR1 SGDLS, CDR2 YYNGEE. The CDR3 runs to 12 residues. Trimming cost V 1 base and J 7 bases, with 5 bases left between them. The CDR3: CASSVYGGELFF. The CDR3, as DNA: TGTGCCAGCAGCGTATACGGCGGGGAGCTGTTTTTT.

V usage is TRBV5-1 and J usage is TRBJ2-2; no clear D. Trimming left V 0 bases short and J 3 bases short, with 6 bases between. The germline V gene encodes CDR1 SGHRS and CDR2 YFSETQ. The CDR3 is 14 residues long. The CDR3 bases are TGCGCCAGCAGCTTGGCCCCCGACACCGGGGAGCTGTTTTTT. Encoded protein: CASSLAPDTGELFF.

This chain links TRBV7-2 with TRBJ1-1; TRBD1 aligns across 8 bases. This CDR3 region has 16 residues. V was pared by 7 bases and J by 5 bases, with 15 bases of the junction left unmatched. Germline V gene lookup returns CDR1 SGHTA and CDR2 FQGNSA. The DNA for the CDR3 is TGTGCCAGCACCGGTTGGTCAGGGGGCAGGTGGACTGAAGCTTTCTTT. Its protein is CASTGWSGGRWTEAFF. Complete variable domain (other parts from reference TRBV7-2 and TRBJ1-1): GAGVSQSPSNKVTEKGKDVELRCDPISGHTALYWYRQSLGQGLEFLIYFQGNSAPDKSGLPSDRFSAERTGGSVSTLTIQRTQQEDSAVYLCASTGWSGGRWTEAFFGQGTRLTVV.

The rearrangement uses TRBV6-5 and TRBJ2-7; 7 nucleotides agree with TRBD1. CDR1 and CDR2 (germline): MNHEY, SVGAGI. The CDR3 is 13 amino acids. The V gene end was trimmed by 5 bases and the J gene end by 2 bases; junction bases not matched to a gene: 3. CDR3 nucleotides: TGTGCCAGCAGTCAGGGACAGACCTACGAGCAGTACTTC. It translates to CASSQGQTYEQYF.

This chain links TRBV5-4 with TRBJ2-7; TRBD1 aligns across 12 bases. V was pared by 7 bases and J by 4 bases, with 6 bases of the junction left unmatched. CDR1 SGHNT and CDR2 YYREEE come from the germline V gene (reference sequence). This CDR3 is 14 amino acids long. CDR3: CASLPGQGAYEQYF. The CDR3 DNA reads as TGTGCCAGCCTTCCGGGACAGGGGGCTTACGAGCAGTACTTC.

The J gene is TRBJ2-3, the V gene TRBV6-6; D is perhaps TRBD2 (5 bases). Trimming shortened V by 11 bases and J by 6 bases, and 21 bases separated the two germline ends. The CDR3 runs to 14 residues. Germline CDR1 and CDR2: MNHNY and SVGAGI (reference sequence). CDR3 bases: TGTGCCCAAGCCGGAGAGAGGCCGGGGGATACGCAGTATTTT. It encodes CAQAGERPGDTQYF.

CDR3: CAWVSGVGETQYF. The CDR3 nucleotides read TGTGCCTGGGTGAGCGGGGTCGGTGAGACCCAGTACTTC. The chain recombines TRBV30 with TRBJ2-5, with 7 bases aligning to TRBD2. Germline V gene data show CDR1 as GTSNPN and CDR2 as SVGIG (reference sequence). Losses at the gene ends were 5 bases for V and 5 bases for J; bases not matched to a gene: 8. This CDR3 is 13 amino acids long.

The chain joins TRBV5-1 to TRBJ2-1, with a possible D match to TRBD1 (6 bases). The germline CDR1 and CDR2 sequences are SGHRS and YFSETQ. CDR3 length: 14 residues. The germline V and J ends were trimmed by 4 bases and 7 bases, with 15 bases remaining between them. The CDR3 coding sequence is TGCGCCAGCAGCCCCAGAAAGGGGGAGAATGAGCAGTTCTTC. It encodes CASSPRKGENEQFF.

This clone occurred once. The chain joins TRBV9 to TRBJ1-1; 7 nucleotides align to TRBD1. This CDR3 has 14 residues. From germline, CDR1 is SGDLS and CDR2 YYNGEE. J was trimmed by 1 base and V by 3 bases; bases with no gene match: 3. This CDR3 is CASSEGQTNTEAFF. The CDR3 nucleotides read TGTGCCAGCAGCGAGGGACAGACGAACACTGAAGCTTTCTTT.

The V call is TRBV30, the J call TRBJ1-2, with 9 bases that match TRBD1. Germline assignment: CDR1 GTSNPN and CDR2 SVGIG (reference sequence). This CDR3 comprises 15 residues. Losses at the gene ends were 2 bases for V and 3 bases for J; bases not matched to a gene: 7. The CDR3 sequence is CAWSLGGQGDYGYTF. DNA for the CDR3: TGTGCCTGGAGTTTGGGGGGACAGGGTGACTATGGCTACACCTTC. Combining the CDR3 with reference TRBV30 and TRBJ1-2 gives the whole variable domain SQTIHQWPATLVQPVGSPLSLECTVEGTSNPNLYWYRQAAGRGLQLLFYSVGIGQISSEVPQNLSASRPQDRQFILSSKKLLLSDSGFYLCAWSLGGQGDYGYTFGSGTRLTVV.

This clone has just one count. The V and J genes are TRBV6-4 and TRBJ2-7; D is perhaps TRBD2 (6 bases). The V gene lost 6 bases and the J gene lost 4 bases, with 19 bases spanning the gap. CDR3 length: 15 amino acids. Germline loops: CDR1 MRHNA, CDR2 SNTAGT. CDR3 loop: CASSPPGGLGYEQYF. The CDR3, as DNA: TGTGCCAGCAGCCCACCCGGGGGATTAGGGTACGAGCAGTACTTC.

V and J are TRBV7-9 and TRBJ1-1; no clear D. Germline loops: CDR1 SEHNR, CDR2 FQNEAQ (reference sequence). The CDR3 runs 16 residues. The V end lost 2 bases, the J end lost 2 bases, and 15 bases lay between the germline ends. The CDR3 DNA follows: TGTGCCAGCAGCTTACGCCGGGGAGGTAAAAACACTGAAGCTTTCTTT. It yields the protein CASSLRRGGKNTEAFF.

This chain uses TRBV6-5 with TRBJ2-3, with D possibly matching TRBD2 (5 bases). CDR3 length: 13 residues. V was cut by 4 bases and J by 3 bases, with 8 bases left in between. CDR1 is MNHEY, CDR2 SVGAGI, per germline. The CDR3 region is CASSWRRTDTQYF. The CDR3 DNA is TGTGCCAGCAGTTGGCGGAGGACAGATACGCAGTATTTT.

The DNA for the CDR3 is TGTGCCACCAGCGGCCGGGACTTTTTGGGAAAACTGTTTTTT. It yields the protein CATSGRDFLGKLFF. The chain carries TRBV15 and TRBJ1-4, with D possibly being TRBD1 (5 bases). The V gene's germline CDR1 is LNHNV and CDR2 YYDKDF (reference sequence). Trimming pared 5 bases from V and 10 bases from J, leaving 17 bases between. The CDR3 consists of 14 residues.

The chain joins TRBV4-1 to TRBJ2-2; TRBD2 matches at 9 bases. The CDR3 consists of 16 residues. Germline V gene data show CDR1 as MGHRA and CDR2 as YSYEKL. V lost 2 bases and J lost 6; bases outside the gene matches: 7. CDR3 nucleotides: TGCGCCAGCAGCCAATTGGGACTAGCAACGGCCGGGGAGCTGTTTTTT. Translation: CASSQLGLATAGELFF.

To note about this clone: The conserved final phenylalanine or tryptophan is absent from the CDR3, which likely points to a read error. The DNA is omitted, as the CDR3 cannot be located on it reliably, and the CDR3 follows TCRdb's listing. The rearrangement joins TRBV6-5 to TRBJ2-7; TRBD2, as called in the table, went unchecked against the DNA. Termini included, the CDR3 measures 16 amino acids. Germline V gives CDR1 MNHEY, CDR2 SVGAGI. The CDR3 region is CASSYGAASGSRRFEL.